A single sample is the source of the 22 T cell receptor beta chains below, sequenced in a study of cytomegalovirus exposure and HLA in healthy donors. PCR primers comprised 60 Vbeta and 13 Jbeta primers. TCRdb's table, derived via immunoSEQ multiplex PCR, lists solely in-frame clones and lacks some. The data contain under 250,000 clones, roughly 79% of them seen just once; the ten biggest clones take up under 2%. The sequencing input was PBMCs. The receptor set was obtained from a man between 25 and 39 years old in good health and CMV-seronegative.

The CDR3 reads CASSLDSASVINEQFF. CDR3 DNA sequence: TGTGCCAGCAGCTTGGATAGCGCGAGCGTGATAAATGAGCAGTTCTTC. The gene calls are TRBV7-2 and TRBJ2-1; possibly TRBD2 for D (5 bases). Germline lookup yields CDR1 SGHTA and CDR2 FQGNSA. CDR3 length equals 16 residues. Between the trimmed V and J ends, which lost 3 bases and 7 bases, there was a span of 19 bases.

The V call is TRBV27, the J call TRBJ2-7, with 9 bases that match TRBD1. This CDR3 region has 14 residues. Germline lookup yields CDR1 MNHEY and CDR2 SMNVEV (reference sequence). The V segment lost 5 bases and the J segment 6 bases; nucleotides outside the gene matches: 8. The CDR3 DNA follows: TGTGCCAGCAGTCCGTACAGGACAGGGGTCGAGCAGTACTTC. Residues: CASSPYRTGVEQYF.

The chain links TRBV6-1 to TRBJ2-1; D perhaps matches TRBD2 (5 bases). CDR3 length: 17 residues. Germline CDR1 MNHNS, CDR2 SASEGT. V was clipped by 0 bases and J by 8 bases, with 20 bases between them. CDR3 sequence reads: CASSEALALAYIHEQFF. The CDR3, as DNA: TGTGCCAGCAGTGAAGCATTGGCGCTAGCCTATATTCATGAGCAGTTCTTC.

V is TRBV11-2 and J is TRBJ2-1; TRBD2 matches 13 bases. The germline V gene encodes CDR1 SGHAT and CDR2 FQNNGV. Trimming took 5 bases from V and 4 from J; bases not matched to a gene: 11. The CDR3 spans 18 residues. CDR3 loop: CASSNTGTSGNIYNEQFF. The CDR3 coding sequence is TGTGCCAGCAGCAATACCGGGACTAGCGGGAATATTTACAATGAGCAGTTCTTC.

The chain combines TRBV15 with TRBJ1-5; 10 positions match TRBD1. The trim removed 3 bases at V and 5 bases at J, leaving 13 bases unmatched. There are 18 residues in the CDR3. CDR1 is LNHNV and CDR2 is YYDKDF in the germline V gene (reference sequence). The CDR3 DNA is TGTGCCACCAGCAGTCGACAGGGGGCCTTCCCGGGGCATCAGCCCCAGCATTTT. Encoded protein: CATSSRQGAFPGHQPQHF.

A remark on this clone: An end of the junction does not agree with germline; a read error may underlie this. The gene calls are TRBV7-9 and TRBJ1-1; D is uncertain. Looked up from germline, CDR1 is SEHNR and CDR2 is FQNEAQ (reference sequence). This CDR3 has 12 amino acids. The CDR3 sequence is CSSSLAGHEAFF. DNA for the CDR3: TGTTCCAGCAGCTTAGCCGGTCACGAAGCTTTCTTT.

The chain is built from TRBV6-5 and TRBJ1-1, with 7 bases aligning to TRBD1. The CDR3 extends over 15 amino acids. V lost 0 bases and J lost 3; bases outside the gene matches: 4. In germline, CDR1 is MNHEY, CDR2 SVGAGI. In DNA, the CDR3 is TGTGCCAGCAGTTACTCGGGGACAGCTTACACTGAAGCTTTCTTT. The encoded protein is CASSYSGTAYTEAFF.

The V and J genes are TRBV29-1 and TRBJ2-5; D uncertain. Trimming left V 2 bases short and J 3 bases short, with 7 bases between. This CDR3 has 12 residues. Germline V gene sequence: CDR1 SQVTM, CDR2 ANQGSEA. CDR3 sequence: CSVEKAEETQYF. CDR3 bases: TGCAGCGTTGAAAAGGCGGAAGAGACCCAGTACTTC.

This clone was seen only once. The chain recombines TRBV27 with TRBJ2-7, with TRBD2 matching 10 bases. V gave up 2 bases and J gave up 4 bases; unmatched junction bases: 11. Germline CDR1 and CDR2: MNHEY and SMNVEV (reference sequence). CDR3 length equals 17 residues. DNA of the CDR3: TGTGCCAGCAGTTTACTAGGAGAGGCTAGCGGGAGTTACGAGCAGTACTTC. Its protein product is CASSLLGEASGSYEQYF.

V usage is TRBV5-6 and J usage is TRBJ2-2; D unclear. V lost 2 bases to trimming and J lost 2 bases, with 4 bases between them. CDR1 and CDR2 from the germline V gene are SGHDT and YYEEEE. This CDR3 contains 13 residues. The CDR3 region has the DNA TGTGCCAGCAGCTTAGCCAACACCGGGGAGCTGTTTTTT. Its protein product is CASSLANTGELFF.

This chain connects TRBV27 to TRBJ2-7; D gene ambiguous. V dropped 7 bases and J dropped 3 bases, with 4 bases sitting between them. This CDR3 spans 10 amino acids. The V gene's germline CDR1 is MNHEY and CDR2 SMNVEV (reference sequence). CDR3 in amino acids: CASTLYEQYF. The CDR3 nucleotides read TGTGCCAGCACCCTCTACGAGCAGTACTTC.

For the CDR3, the DNA is TGTGCCAGCAGCTATAGCGGGAGTACAAACATTCAGTACTTC. Translation gives CASSYSGSTNIQYF. This chain links TRBV7-2 with TRBJ2-4; TRBD2 matches 9 bases. This CDR3 has 14 amino acids. In germline, CDR1 is SGHTA, CDR2 FQGNSA. The V and J ends lost 4 bases and 6 bases, in that order; junction bases with no gene match: 4.

The chain has TRBV6-5 and TRBJ2-1, with D perhaps matching TRBD1 (5 bases). Germline values: CDR1 MNHEY, CDR2 SVGAGI. The CDR3 has 13 amino acids. V lost 6 bases and J lost 3, with 9 bases in between. CDR3 DNA sequence: TGTGCCAGCAGCGGCAGGGACTACAATGAGCAGTTCTTC. This encodes CASSGRDYNEQFF.

This chain uses TRBV28 with TRBJ1-4; D call uncertain. V lost 3 bases and J lost 11, with 7 bases in between. Germline V gives CDR1 MDHEN, CDR2 SYDVKM. The CDR3 is 11 amino acids. CDR3 sequence: CASSFGRKLFF. In DNA, the CDR3 is TGTGCCAGCAGTTTCGGGAGGAAACTGTTTTTT.

The sample holds one count of this clone. This chain connects TRBV27 to TRBJ1-1; 10 bases map to TRBD1. The CDR3 sequence is 13 residues long. Germline CDR1 reads MNHEY; CDR2 reads SMNVEV (reference sequence). The trim removed 7 bases at V and 6 bases at J, leaving 5 bases unmatched. The CDR3, as DNA: TGTGCCAGCAAAGGACAGGGGGACTCTGAAGCTTTCTTT. Translated: CASKGQGDSEAFF.

The chain has TRBV18 and TRBJ2-7; the D gene is possibly TRBD1 (6 bases). V gave up 3 bases and J gave up 4 bases, with 16 bases separating them. This CDR3 has 15 residues. CDR1 KGHSH and CDR2 LQKENI come from the germline V gene. The CDR3 bases are TGTGCCAGCTCACCGATTCGGACAGAGGATTACGAGCAGTACTTC. Its protein product is CASSPIRTEDYEQYF.

The chain has TRBV19 and TRBJ1-5, with D uncertain. The CDR3 spans 12 residues. The V end lost 10 bases, the J end lost 0 bases, and 7 bases lay between the germline ends. CDR1 is LNHDA and CDR2 is SQIVND in the germline V gene (reference sequence). CDR3 coding DNA: TGTGCCACCCGGGATAGCAATCAGCCCCAGCATTTT. Its translation: CATRDSNQPQHF.

In this sample, this clone turned up once. The CDR3 spells CASRKRGGAYNEQFF. The CDR3 DNA is TGTGCCAGCAGAAAAAGAGGGGGGGCCTACAATGAGCAGTTCTTC. This chain connects TRBV2 to TRBJ2-1; D might be TRBD2 (7 bases). The CDR3 spans 15 residues. V lost 6 bases and J 2 bases, leaving 14 bases between the germline ends. CDR1 and CDR2 (germline): SNHLY, FYNNEI.

The V gene is TRBV6-5, the J gene TRBJ1-4, with D unresolved. V was clipped by 5 bases and J by 13 bases, with 14 bases between them. CDR3 length equals 12 residues. Germline assignment: CDR1 MNHEY and CDR2 SVGAGI. The CDR3 is CASSQDGLSLFF. For the CDR3, the DNA is TGTGCCAGCAGTCAAGACGGACTATCACTGTTTTTT.

The chain carries TRBV10-3 and TRBJ2-7; D might be TRBD2 (6 bases). V lost 4 bases and J 0 bases, leaving 16 bases between the germline ends. The CDR3 is 16 amino acids. Germline-derived CDR1 and CDR2 are ENHRY and SYGVKD. This chain's CDR3 is CAISVSGTTSSYEQYF. DNA of the CDR3: TGTGCCATCAGTGTTAGCGGCACGACTAGCTCCTACGAGCAGTACTTC.

The V call is TRBV5-6, the J call TRBJ2-7; 10 bases match TRBD2. This CDR3 region has 16 residues. The germline V gene encodes CDR1 SGHDT and CDR2 YYEEEE. The V segment lost 6 bases and the J segment 0 bases; nucleotides outside the gene matches: 9. The CDR3 DNA sequence: TGTGCCAGCAAAGGGAGGGCTAGCGGGAGCTCCTACGAGCAGTACTTC. Its translation is CASKGRASGSSYEQYF.

The chain employs TRBV6-5 and TRBJ2-1, with D tentatively TRBD2 (5 bases). Germline V gives CDR1 MNHEY, CDR2 SVGAGI. CDR3 length: 12 residues. With 6 bases removed from V and 5 bases from J, the gap between germline ends came to 8 bases. CDR3 protein: CASRTLDNEQFF. CDR3 DNA: TGTGCCAGCAGGACACTAGACAATGAGCAGTTCTTC.